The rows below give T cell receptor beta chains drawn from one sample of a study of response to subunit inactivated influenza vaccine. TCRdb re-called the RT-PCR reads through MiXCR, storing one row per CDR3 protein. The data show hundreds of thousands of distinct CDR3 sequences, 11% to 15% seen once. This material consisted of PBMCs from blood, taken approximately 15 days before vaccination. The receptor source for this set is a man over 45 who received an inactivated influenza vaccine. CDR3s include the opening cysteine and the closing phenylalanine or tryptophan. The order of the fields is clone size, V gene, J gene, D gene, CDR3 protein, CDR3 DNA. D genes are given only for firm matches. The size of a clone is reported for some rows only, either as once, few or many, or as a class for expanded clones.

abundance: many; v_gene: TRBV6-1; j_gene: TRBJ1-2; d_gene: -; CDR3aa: CASSDRVDGYTF; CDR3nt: TGTGCCAGCAGTGACAGGGTGGATGGCTACACCTTC
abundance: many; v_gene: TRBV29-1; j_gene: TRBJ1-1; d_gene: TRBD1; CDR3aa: CSVGGTGGWDTEAFF; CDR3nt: TGCAGCGTTGGAGGGACAGGGGGTTGGGACACTGAAGCTTTCTTT
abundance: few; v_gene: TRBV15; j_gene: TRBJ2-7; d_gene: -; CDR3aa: CATSREGQNYEQYF; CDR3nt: TGTGCCACCAGCAGAGAAGGACAGAACTACGAGCAGTACTTC
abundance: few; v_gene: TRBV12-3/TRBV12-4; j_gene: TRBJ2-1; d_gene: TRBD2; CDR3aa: CASSSVAGVTYNEQFF; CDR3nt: TGTGCCAGCAGTTCGGTAGCGGGAGTAACCTACAATGAGCAGTTCTTC
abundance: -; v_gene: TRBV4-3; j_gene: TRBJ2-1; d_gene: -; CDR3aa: CASSQDRKAQQFF; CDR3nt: TGCGCCAGCAGCCAAGATCGGAAGGCCCAGCAGTTCTTC
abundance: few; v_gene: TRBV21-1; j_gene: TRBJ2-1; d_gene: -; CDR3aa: CASSNFRLATIVEQFF; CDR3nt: TGTGCCAGCAGCAATTTTCGACTAGCGACGATTGTTGAGCAGTTCTTC
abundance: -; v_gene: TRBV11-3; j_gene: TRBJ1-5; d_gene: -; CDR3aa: CASTQAQPQHF; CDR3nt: TGTGCCAGCACCCAAGCTCAGCCCCAGCATTTT
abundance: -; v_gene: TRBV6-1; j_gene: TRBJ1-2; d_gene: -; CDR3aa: CASRAGQGYGYTF; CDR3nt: TGTGCCAGCCGGGCGGGGCAAGGCTATGGCTACACCTTC
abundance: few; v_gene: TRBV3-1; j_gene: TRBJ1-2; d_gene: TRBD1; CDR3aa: CASSHAGQGSGGYTF; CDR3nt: TGTGCCAGCAGCCATGCTGGACAGGGATCGGGAGGCTACACCTTC
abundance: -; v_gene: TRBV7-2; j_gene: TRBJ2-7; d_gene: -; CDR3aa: CASSLTPGTNEQYF; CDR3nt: TGTGCCAGCAGCTTAACCCCCGGGACCAACGAGCAGTACTTC
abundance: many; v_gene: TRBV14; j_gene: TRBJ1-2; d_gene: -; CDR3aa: CASSRLPGAGYGYTF; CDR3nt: TGTGCCAGCAGCCGCCTTCCGGGGGCAGGATATGGCTACACCTTC
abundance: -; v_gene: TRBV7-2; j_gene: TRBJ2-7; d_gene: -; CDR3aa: CASSLDGGLGEQYF; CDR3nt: TGTGCCAGCAGCTTAGATGGTGGTCTGGGGGAGCAGTACTTC
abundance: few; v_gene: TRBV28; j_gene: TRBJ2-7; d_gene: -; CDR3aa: CASSSPGLENEQYF; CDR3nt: TGTGCCAGCAGTTCCCCGGGCCTCGAAAACGAGCAGTACTTC
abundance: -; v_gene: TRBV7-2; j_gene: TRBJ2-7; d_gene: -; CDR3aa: CASSLDPFFEQYF; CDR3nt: TGTGCCAGCAGCTTAGACCCCTTCTTCGAGCAGTACTTC
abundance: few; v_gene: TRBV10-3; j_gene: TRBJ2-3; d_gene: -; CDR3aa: CAIATDWTDTQYF; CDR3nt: TGTGCCATTGCGACTGACTGGACAGATACGCAGTATTTT
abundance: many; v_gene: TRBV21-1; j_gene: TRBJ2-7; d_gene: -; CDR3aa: CASQYENGTYEQYF; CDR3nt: TGTGCCAGCCAGTACGAAAACGGAACCTACGAGCAGTACTTC
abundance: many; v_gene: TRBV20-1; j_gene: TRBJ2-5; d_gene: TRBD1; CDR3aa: CSANGRDRGQETQYF; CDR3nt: TGCAGTGCAAATGGCCGGGACAGGGGTCAAGAGACCCAGTACTTC
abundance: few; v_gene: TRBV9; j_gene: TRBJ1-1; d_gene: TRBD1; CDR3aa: CASSVAKGGGEAFF; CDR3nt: TGTGCCAGCAGCGTAGCTAAAGGGGGCGGTGAAGCTTTCTTT
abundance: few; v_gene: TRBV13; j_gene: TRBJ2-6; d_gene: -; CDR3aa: CASSFAAFPGARGANVLTF; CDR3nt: TGTGCCAGCAGCTTCGCGGCTTTTCCGGGGGCAAGGGGGGCCAACGTCCTGACTTTC
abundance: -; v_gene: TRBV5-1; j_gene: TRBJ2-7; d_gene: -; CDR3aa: CASSLTSTAGPLSYEQYF; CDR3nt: TGCGCCAGCAGCTTAACGTCAACGGCCGGACCCCTCTCCTACGAGCAGTACTTC
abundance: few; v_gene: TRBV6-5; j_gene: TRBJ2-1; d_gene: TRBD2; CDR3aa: CASSYSILSSGKYEQFF; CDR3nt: TGTGCCAGCAGTTACTCGATTTTGTCTAGCGGGAAATATGAGCAGTTCTTC
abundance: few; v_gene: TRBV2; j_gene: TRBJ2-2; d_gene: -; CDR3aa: CASSLWATGELFF; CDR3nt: TGTGCCAGCTCACTTTGGGCCACCGGGGAGCTGTTTTTT
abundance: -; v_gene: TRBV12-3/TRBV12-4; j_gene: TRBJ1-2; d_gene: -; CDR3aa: CASSLQGASNYGYTF; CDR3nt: TGTGCCAGCAGTTTACAGGGTGCCTCTAACTATGGCTACACCTTC
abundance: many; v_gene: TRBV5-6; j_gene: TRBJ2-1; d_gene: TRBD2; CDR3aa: CASSLGGLAALRAQFF; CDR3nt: TGTGCCAGCAGCTTGGGGGGACTAGCGGCCCTAAGGGCGCAGTTCTTC
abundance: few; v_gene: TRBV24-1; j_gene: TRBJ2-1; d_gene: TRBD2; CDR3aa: CATSDTGLAGVGNEQFF; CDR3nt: TGTGCCACCAGTGACACAGGACTAGCGGGAGTAGGTAATGAGCAGTTCTTC
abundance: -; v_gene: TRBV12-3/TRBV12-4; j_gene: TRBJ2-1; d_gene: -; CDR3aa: CASTIGYGSGTDEQFF; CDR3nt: TGTGCCAGCACCATCGGATACGGGAGTGGGACGGATGAGCAGTTCTTC